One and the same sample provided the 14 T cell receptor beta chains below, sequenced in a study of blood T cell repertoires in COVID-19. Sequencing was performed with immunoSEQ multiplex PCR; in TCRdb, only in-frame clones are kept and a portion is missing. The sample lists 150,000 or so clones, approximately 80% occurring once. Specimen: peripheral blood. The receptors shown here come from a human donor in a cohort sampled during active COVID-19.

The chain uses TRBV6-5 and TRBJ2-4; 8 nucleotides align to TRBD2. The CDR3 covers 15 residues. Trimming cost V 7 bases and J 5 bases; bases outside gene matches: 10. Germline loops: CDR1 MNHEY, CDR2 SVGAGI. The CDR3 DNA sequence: TGTGCCAGCACCCTTCCAGAGGGACTAGAAAACATTCAGTACTTC. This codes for CASTLPEGLENIQYF.

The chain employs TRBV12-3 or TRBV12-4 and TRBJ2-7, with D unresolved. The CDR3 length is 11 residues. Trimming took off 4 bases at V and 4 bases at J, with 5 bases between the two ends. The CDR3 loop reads CASSSRYEQYF. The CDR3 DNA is TGTGCCAGCAGTTCGAGATACGAGCAGTACTTC.

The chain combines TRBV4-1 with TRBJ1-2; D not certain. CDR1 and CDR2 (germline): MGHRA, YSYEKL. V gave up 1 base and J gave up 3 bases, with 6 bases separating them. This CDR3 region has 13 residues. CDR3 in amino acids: CASSQGRYYGYTF. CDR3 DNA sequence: TGCGCCAGCAGCCAAGGCAGATACTATGGCTACACCTTC.

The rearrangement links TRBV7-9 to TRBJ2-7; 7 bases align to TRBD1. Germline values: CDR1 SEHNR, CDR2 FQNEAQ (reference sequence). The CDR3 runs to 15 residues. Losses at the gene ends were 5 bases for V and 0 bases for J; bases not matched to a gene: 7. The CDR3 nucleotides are TGTGCCAGCAGCCCGCCGGACAGGAACTCCTACGAGCAGTACTTC. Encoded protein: CASSPPDRNSYEQYF. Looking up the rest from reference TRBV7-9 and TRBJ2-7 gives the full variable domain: DTGVSQNPRHKITKRGQNVTFRCDPISEHNRLYWYRQTLGQGPEFLTYFQNEAQLEKSRLLSDRFSAERPKGSFSTLEIQRTEQGDSAMYLCASSPPDRNSYEQYFGPGTRLTVT.

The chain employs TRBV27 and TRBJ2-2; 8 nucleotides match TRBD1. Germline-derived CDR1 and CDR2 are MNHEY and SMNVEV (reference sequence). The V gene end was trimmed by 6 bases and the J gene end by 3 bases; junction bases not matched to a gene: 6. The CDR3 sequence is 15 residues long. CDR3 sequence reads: CASRWTGSYTGELFF. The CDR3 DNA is TGTGCCAGCAGATGGACAGGGAGTTACACCGGGGAGCTGTTTTTT.

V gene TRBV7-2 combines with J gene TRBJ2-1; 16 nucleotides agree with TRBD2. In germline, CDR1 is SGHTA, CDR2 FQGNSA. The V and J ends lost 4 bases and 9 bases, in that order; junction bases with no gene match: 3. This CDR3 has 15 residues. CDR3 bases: TGTGCCAGCAGCTGGGGACTAGCGGGAGGGAGTGAGCAGTTCTTC. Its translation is CASSWGLAGGSEQFF.

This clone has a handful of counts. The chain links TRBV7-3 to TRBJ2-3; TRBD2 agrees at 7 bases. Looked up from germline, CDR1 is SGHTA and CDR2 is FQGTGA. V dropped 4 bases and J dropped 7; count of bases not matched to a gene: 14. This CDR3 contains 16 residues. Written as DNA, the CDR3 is TGTGCCAGCAGCTCCCATAGCGGGTCGGGGGTAAATACGCAGTATTTT. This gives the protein CASSSHSGSGVNTQYF.

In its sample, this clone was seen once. The CDR3 region is CASSTRGSRNQPQHF. The CDR3 DNA follows: TGTGCCAGTAGTACGAGGGGGTCCCGCAATCAGCCCCAGCATTTT. This rearrangement joins TRBV19 to TRBJ1-5; possible D gene TRBD1, 6 bases. The V end lost 4 bases, the J end lost 2 bases, and 12 bases lay between the germline ends. The CDR3 covers 15 residues. In germline, CDR1 is LNHDA, CDR2 SQIVND (reference sequence).

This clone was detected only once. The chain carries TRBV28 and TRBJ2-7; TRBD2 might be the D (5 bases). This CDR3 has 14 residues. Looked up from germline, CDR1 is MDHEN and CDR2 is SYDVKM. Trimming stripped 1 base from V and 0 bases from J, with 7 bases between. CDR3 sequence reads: CASSLSGSSYEQYF. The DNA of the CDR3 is TGTGCCAGCAGTTTATCTGGGAGCTCCTACGAGCAGTACTTC.

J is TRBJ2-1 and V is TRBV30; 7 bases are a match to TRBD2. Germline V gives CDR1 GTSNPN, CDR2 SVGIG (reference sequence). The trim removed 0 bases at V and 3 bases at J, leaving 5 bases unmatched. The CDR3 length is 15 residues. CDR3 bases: TGTGCCTGGAGTGTAGGGTCTAGCGGCTACAATGAGCAGTTCTTC. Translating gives CAWSVGSSGYNEQFF.

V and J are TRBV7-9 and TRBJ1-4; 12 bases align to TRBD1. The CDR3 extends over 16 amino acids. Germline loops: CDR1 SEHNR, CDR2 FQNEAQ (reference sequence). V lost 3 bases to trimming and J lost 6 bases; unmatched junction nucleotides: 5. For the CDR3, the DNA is TGTGCCAGCAGCTTGCTGGGACAGGGGGCGTATGAAAAACTGTTTTTT. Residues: CASSLLGQGAYEKLFF.

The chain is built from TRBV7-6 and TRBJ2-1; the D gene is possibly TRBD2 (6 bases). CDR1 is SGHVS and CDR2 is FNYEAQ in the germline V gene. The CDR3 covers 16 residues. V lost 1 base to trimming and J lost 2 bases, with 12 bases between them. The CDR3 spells CASSLGGVPAYNEQFF. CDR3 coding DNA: TGTGCCAGCAGCTTAGGGGGGGTTCCGGCCTACAATGAGCAGTTCTTC.

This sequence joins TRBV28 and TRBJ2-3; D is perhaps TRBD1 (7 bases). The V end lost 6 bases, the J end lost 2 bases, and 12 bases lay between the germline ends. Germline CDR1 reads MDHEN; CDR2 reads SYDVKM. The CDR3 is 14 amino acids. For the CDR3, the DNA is TGTGCCAGCAGCCCGGAGGGGGCCACAGATACGCAGTATTTT. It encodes CASSPEGATDTQYF.

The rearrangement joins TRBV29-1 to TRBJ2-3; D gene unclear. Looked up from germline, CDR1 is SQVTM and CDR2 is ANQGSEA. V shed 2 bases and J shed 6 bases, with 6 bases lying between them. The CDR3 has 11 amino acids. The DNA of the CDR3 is TGCAGCGTTGAATTTCTGGATACGCAGTATTTT. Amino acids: CSVEFLDTQYF.